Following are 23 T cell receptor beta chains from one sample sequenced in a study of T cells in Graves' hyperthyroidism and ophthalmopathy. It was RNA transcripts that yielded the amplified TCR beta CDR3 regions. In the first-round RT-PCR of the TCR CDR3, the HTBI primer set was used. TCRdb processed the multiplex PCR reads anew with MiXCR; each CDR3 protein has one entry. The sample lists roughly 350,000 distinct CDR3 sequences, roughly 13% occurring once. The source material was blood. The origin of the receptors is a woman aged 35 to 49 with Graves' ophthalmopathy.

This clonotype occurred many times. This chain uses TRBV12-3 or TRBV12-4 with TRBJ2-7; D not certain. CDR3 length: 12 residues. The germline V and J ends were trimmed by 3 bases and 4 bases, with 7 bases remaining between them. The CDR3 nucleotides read TGTGCCAGCAGTTTTATGGGTTACGAGCAGTACTTC. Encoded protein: CASSFMGYEQYF.

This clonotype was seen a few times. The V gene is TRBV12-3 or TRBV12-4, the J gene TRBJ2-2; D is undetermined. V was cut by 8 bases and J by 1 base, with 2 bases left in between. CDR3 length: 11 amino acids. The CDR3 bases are TGTGCCAGCGAGAACACCGGGGAGCTGTTTTTT. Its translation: CASENTGELFF.

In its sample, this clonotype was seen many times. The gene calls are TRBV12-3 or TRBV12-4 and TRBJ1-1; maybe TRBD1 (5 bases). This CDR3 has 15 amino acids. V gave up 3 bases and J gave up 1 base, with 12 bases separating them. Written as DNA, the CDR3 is TGTGCCAGCAGTTTTAACGTCGGGGGGAACACTGAAGCTTTCTTT. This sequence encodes CASSFNVGGNTEAFF.

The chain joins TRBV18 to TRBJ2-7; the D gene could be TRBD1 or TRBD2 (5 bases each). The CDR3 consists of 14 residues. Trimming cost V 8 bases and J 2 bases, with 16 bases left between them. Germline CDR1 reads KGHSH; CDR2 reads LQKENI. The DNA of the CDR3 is TGTGCCAGCCGGCCGGGACGGAGAACCTACGAGCAGTACTTC. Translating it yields CASRPGRRTYEQYF.

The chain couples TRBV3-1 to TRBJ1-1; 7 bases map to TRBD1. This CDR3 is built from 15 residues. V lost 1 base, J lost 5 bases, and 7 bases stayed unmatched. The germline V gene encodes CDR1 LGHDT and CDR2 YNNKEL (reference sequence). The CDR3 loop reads CASSQVTGVWTEAFF. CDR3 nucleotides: TGTGCCAGCAGCCAAGTTACAGGGGTTTGGACTGAAGCTTTCTTT. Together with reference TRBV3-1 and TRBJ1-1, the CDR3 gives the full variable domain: DTAVSQTPKYLVTQMGNDKSIKCEQNLGHDTMYWYKQDSKKFLKIMFSYNNKELIINETVPNRFSPKSPDKAHLNLHINSLELGDSAVYFCASSQVTGVWTEAFFGQGTRLTVV.

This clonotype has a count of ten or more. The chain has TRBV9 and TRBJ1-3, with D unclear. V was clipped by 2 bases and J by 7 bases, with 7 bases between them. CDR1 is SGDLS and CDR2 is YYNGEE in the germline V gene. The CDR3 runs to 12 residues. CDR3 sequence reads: CASSVDENTIYF. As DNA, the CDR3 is TGTGCCAGCAGCGTGGACGAGAACACCATATATTTT.

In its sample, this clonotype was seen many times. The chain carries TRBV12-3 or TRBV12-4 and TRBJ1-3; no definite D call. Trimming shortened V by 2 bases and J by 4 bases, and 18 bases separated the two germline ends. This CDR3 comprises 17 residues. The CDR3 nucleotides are TGTGCCAGCAGTTTAATGGTCCGTCACTCTGGGGGAAACACCATATATTTT. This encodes CASSLMVRHSGGNTIYF.

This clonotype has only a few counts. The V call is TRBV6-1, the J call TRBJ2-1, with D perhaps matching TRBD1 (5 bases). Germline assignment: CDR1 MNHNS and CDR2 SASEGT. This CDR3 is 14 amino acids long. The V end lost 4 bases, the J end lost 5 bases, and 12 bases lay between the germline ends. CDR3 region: CASSGASRDNEQFF. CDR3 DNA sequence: TGTGCCAGCAGTGGAGCGAGCAGGGACAATGAGCAGTTCTTC.

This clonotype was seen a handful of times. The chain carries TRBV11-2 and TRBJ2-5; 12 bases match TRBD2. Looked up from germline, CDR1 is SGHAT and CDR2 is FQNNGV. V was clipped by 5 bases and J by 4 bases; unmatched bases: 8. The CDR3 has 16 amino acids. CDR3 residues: CASSQLAGGIRETQYF. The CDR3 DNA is TGTGCCAGCAGCCAGCTAGCGGGGGGGATCCGAGAGACCCAGTACTTC.

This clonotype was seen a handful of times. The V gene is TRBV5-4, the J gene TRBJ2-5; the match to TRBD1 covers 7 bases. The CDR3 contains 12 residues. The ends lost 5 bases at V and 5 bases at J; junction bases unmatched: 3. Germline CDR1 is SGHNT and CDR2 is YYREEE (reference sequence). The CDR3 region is CASRQGSETQYF. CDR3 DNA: TGTGCCAGCAGACAGGGGAGCGAGACCCAGTACTTC.

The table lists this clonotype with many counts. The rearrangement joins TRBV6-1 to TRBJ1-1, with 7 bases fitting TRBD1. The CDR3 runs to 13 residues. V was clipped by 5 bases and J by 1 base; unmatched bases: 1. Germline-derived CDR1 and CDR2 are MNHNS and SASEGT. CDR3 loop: CASSWDRNTEAFF. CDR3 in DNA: TGTGCCAGCAGTTGGGACAGGAACACTGAAGCTTTCTTT.

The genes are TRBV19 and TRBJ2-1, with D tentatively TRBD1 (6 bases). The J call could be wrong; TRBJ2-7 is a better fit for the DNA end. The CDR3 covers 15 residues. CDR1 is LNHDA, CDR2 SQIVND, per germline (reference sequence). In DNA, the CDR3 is TGTGCCAGTAGTAAGGGGGAGACTGGCGACAATGAGCAGTACTTC. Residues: CASSKGETGDNEQYF.

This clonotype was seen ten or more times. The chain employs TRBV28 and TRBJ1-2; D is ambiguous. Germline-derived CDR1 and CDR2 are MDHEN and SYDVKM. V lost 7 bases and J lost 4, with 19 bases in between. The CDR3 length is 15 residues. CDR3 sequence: CASIPRATGVYGYTF. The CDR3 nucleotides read TGTGCCAGCATACCCCGAGCCACCGGGGTCTATGGCTACACCTTC.

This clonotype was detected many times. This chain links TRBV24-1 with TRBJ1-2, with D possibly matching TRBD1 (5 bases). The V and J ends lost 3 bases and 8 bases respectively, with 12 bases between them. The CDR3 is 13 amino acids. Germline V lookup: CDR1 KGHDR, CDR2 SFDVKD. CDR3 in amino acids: CATSDRDSGGYTF. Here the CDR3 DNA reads TGTGCCACCAGTGATCGCGACAGTGGCGGCTACACCTTC.

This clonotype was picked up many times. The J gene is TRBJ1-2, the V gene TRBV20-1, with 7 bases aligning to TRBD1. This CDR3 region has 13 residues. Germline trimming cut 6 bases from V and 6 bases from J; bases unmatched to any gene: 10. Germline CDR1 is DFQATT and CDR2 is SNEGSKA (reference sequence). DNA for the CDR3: TGCAGTGCGAAGGGACAGCCTGGCGATGGCTACACCTTC. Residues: CSAKGQPGDGYTF.

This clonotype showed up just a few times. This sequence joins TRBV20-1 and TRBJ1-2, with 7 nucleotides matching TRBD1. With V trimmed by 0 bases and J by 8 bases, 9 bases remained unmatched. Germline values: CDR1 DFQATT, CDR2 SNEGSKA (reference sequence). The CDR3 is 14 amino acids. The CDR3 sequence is CSARDPEGARGYTF. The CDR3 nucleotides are TGCAGTGCTAGAGATCCCGAGGGGGCCAGGGGCTACACCTTC.

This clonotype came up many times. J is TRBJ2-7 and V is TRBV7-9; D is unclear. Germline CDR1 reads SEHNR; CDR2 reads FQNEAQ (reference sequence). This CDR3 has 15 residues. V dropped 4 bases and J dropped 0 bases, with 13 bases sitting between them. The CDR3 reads CASSSARDHSYEQYF. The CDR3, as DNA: TGTGCCAGCAGCTCCGCCAGAGACCACTCCTACGAGCAGTACTTC.

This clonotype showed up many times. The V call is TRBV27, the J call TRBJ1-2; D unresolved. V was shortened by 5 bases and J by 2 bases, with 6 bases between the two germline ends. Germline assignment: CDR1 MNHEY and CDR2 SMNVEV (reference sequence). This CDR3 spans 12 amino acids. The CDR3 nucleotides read TGTGCCAGCAGTGGCAGGAACTATGGCTACACCTTC. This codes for CASSGRNYGYTF.

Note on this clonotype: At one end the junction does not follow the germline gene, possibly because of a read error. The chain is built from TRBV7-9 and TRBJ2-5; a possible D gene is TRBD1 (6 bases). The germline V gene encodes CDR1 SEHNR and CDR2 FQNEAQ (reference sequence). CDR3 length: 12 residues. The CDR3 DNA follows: TGTGCCAGCAGCTTAGCGGGGGCCTCCTGGGACTTC. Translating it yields CASSLAGASWDF.

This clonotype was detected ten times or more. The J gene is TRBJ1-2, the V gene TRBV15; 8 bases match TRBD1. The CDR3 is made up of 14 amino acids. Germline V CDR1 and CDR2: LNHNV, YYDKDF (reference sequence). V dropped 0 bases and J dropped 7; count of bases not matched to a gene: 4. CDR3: CATSRDRTGFGYTF. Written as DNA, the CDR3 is TGTGCCACCAGCAGAGACAGGACAGGGTTTGGCTACACCTTC.

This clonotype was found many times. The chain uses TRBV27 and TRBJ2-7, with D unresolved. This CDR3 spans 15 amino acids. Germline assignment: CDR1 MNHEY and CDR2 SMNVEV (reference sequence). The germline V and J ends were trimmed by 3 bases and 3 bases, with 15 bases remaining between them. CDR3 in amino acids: CASSLRALGYYEQYF. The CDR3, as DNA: TGTGCCAGCAGTTTGCGAGCCCTAGGTTACTACGAGCAGTACTTC.

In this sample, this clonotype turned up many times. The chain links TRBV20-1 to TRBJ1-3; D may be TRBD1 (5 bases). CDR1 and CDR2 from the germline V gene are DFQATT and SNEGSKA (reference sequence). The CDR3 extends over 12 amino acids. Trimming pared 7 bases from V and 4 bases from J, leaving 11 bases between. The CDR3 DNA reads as TGCAGTGTCCAGGGTCTAGGAAACACCATATATTTT. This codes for CSVQGLGNTIYF.

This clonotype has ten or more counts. In DNA, the CDR3 is TGTGCTAGTGGTTTGCTGCCAGGGGGAGCTTTCTTT. As protein: CASGLLPGGAFF. This chain connects TRBV12-5 to TRBJ1-1; 7 nucleotides match TRBD1. The germline V gene encodes CDR1 LGHNT and CDR2 FRNRAP. The junction had 4 bases not matched to a gene; V was cut back by 2 bases and J by 10 bases. The CDR3 consists of 12 residues. The entire variable domain, with the rest obtained from reference TRBV12-5 and TRBJ1-1, is as follows: DARVTQTPRHKVTEMGQEVTMRCQPILGHNTVFWYRQTMMQGLELLAYFRNRAPLDDSGMPKDRFSAEMPDATLATLKIQPSEPRDSAVYFCASGLLPGGAFFGQGTRLTVV.